This TCR beta chain originates from a study of Graves' ophthalmopathy and Graves' hyperthyroidism. Notes on the study in general: With a specificity of around 77% and a sensitivity of over 65%, the model predicted ophthalmopathy progression.

Using RNA transcripts, the TCR beta CDR3 regions were amplified. First-round RT-PCR with HTBI primers preceded a second-round multiplex PCR. TCRdb itself ran the multiplex PCR reads through MiXCR, one entry per CDR3 protein. Here the sample spans a few hundred thousand distinct CDR3 sequences, about a sixth being singletons. This clonotype was seen repeatedly, ten times or more. The antigen is unknown. The CDR3 loop spans 13 amino acids. The germline gives CDR1 SQVTM, CDR2 ANQGSEA. V was cut by 6 bases and J by 1 base, with 10 bases left in between. The sequence came from an adult woman with stable Graves' hyperthyroidism. The sequenced material came from peripheral blood. The V gene is TRBV29-1, the J gene TRBJ1-5; weak D call: TRBD1 (6 bases). The CDR3 coding sequence is TGCAGCGTCAGGGGTTCGAGCAATCAGCCCCAGCATTTT. This codes for CSVRGSSNQPQHF. Full variable domain (rest looked up from reference TRBV29-1 and TRBJ1-5): SAVISQKPSRDICQRGTSLTIQCQVDSQVTMMFWYRQQPGQSLTLIATANQGSEATYESGFVIDKFPISRPNLTFSTLTVSNMSPEDSSIYLCSVRGSSNQPQHFGDGTRLSIL.